This TCR beta chain was sequenced in a study of blood T cell repertoires in COVID-19. In the study overall: Acute and convalescent COVID-19 specimens originated in the United States, Italy and Spain.

Profiled with immunoSEQ multiplex PCR; TCRdb holds only in-frame clones, not every one. The data hold around 170,000 clones, with less than 85% observed a single time. Recruitment covered 20 to 25 US areas and drew participants whose ages spanned roughly 18 to 90 years. Participants reported their clinical history, and cohort assignment relied on those reports. Resolution of symptoms, clearance, or two negative PCRs was present in recovered Cohort 3 donors. The CDR3 totals 13 residues. Trimming took off 3 bases at V and 4 bases at J, with 9 bases between the two ends. Germline CDR1 and CDR2: MNHEY and SMNVEV (reference sequence).

The chain combines TRBV27 with TRBJ1-1, with D perhaps matching TRBD1 (6 bases). Sequencing was done on a sample of PBMCs or T cells enriched from blood (not recorded which). The clonotype originates from a middle-aged man who had recovered from COVID-19. CDR3 nucleotides: TGTGCCAGCAGTTTGATAGGGGGCACTGAAGCTTTCTTT. Protein: CASSLIGGTEAFF.